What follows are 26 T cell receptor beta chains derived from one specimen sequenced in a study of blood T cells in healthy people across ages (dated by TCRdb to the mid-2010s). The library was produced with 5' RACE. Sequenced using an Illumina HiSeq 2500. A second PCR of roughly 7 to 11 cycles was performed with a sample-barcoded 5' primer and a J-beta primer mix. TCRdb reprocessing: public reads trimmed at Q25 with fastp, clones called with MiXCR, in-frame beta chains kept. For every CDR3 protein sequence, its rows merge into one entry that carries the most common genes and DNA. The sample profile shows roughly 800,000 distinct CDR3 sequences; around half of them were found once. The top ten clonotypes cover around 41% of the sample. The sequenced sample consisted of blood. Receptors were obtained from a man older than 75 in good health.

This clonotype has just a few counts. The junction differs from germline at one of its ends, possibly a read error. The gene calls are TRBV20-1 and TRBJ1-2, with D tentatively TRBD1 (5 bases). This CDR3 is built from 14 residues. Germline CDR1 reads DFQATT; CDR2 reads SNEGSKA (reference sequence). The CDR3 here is CSPRDSGKNYGYTF. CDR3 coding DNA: TGCAGTCCTAGGGACTCAGGGAAGAACTATGGCTACACCTTC.

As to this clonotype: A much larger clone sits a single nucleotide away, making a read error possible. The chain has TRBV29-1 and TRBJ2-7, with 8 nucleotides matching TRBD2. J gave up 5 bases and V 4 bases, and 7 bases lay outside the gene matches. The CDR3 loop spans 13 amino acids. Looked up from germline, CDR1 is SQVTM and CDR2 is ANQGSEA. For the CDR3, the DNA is TGCAGCGTTGGTAGGAGCGGGAGTCACGAGCAGTACTTC. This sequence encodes CSVGRSGSHEQYF.

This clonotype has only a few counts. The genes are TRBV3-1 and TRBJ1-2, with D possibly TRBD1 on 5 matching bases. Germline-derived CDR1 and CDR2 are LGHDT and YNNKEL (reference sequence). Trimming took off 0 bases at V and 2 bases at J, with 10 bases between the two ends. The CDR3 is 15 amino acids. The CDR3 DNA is TGTGCCAGCAGCCAAGAGACGACAGCCAACTATGGCTACACCTTC. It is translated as CASSQETTANYGYTF. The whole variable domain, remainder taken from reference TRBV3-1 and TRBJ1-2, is DTAVSQTPKYLVTQMGNDKSIKCEQNLGHDTMYWYKQDSKKFLKIMFSYNNKELIINETVPNRFSPKSPDKAHLNLHINSLELGDSAVYFCASSQETTANYGYTFGSGTRLTVV.

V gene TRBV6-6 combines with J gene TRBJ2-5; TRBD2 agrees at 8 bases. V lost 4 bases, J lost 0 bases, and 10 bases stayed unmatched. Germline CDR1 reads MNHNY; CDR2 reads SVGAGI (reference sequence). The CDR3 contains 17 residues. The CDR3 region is CASSSPLILADQETQYF. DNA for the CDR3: TGTGCCAGCAGTTCCCCCCTCATACTAGCGGACCAAGAGACCCAGTACTTC.

The CDR3 DNA sequence: TGTGCCAGCAGCCGCGAGGGGGACACTCCCCAGAGATACGCGTATTTT. This sequence encodes CASSREGDTPQRYAYF. The chain joins TRBV6-6 to TRBJ2-3; D perhaps matches TRBD1 (6 bases). The germline V and J ends were trimmed by 6 bases and 14 bases, with 30 bases remaining between them. CDR1 and CDR2 from the germline V gene are MNHNY and SVGAGI (reference sequence). This CDR3 comprises 16 residues.

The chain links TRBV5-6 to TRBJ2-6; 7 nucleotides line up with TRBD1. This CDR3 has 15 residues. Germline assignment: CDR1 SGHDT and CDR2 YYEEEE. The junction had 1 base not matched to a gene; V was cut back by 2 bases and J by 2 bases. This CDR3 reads CASSFRGTGANVLTF. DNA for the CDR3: TGTGCCAGCAGCTTCAGGGGGACTGGGGCCAACGTCCTGACTTTC.

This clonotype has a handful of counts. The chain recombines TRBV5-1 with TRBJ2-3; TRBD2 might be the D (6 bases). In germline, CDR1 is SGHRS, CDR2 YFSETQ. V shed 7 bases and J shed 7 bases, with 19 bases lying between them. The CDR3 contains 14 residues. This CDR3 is CASSSGLVTNTQYF. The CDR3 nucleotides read TGCGCCAGCTCATCGGGACTCGTAACTAATACGCAGTATTTT.

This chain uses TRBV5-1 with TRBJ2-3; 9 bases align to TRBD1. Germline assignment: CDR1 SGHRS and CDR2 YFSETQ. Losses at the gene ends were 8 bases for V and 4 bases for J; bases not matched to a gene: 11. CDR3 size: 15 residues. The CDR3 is CASHPGTGYADTQYF. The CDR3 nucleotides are TGCGCCAGTCACCCCGGGACAGGGTATGCAGATACGCAGTATTTT. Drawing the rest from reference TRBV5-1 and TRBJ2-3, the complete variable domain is KAGVTQTPRYLIKTRGQQVTLSCSPISGHRSVSWYQQTPGQGLQFLFEYFSETQRNKGNFPGRFSGRQFSNSRSEMNVSTLELGDSALYLCASHPGTGYADTQYFGPGTRLTVL.

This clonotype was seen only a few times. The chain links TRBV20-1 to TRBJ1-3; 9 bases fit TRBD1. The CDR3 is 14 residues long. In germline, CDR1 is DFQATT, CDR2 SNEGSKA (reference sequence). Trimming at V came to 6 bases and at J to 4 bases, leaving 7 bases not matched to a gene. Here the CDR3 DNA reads TGCAGTGCCTCACAGGGGGCGATGGGAAACACCATATATTTT. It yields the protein CSASQGAMGNTIYF.

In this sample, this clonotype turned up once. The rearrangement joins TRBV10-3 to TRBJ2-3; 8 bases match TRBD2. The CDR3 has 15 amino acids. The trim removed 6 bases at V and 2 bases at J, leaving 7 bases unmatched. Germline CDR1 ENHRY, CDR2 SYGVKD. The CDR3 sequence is CAIRGSGNPTDTQYF. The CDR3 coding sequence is TGTGCCATCAGAGGTAGCGGGAACCCCACAGATACGCAGTATTTT.

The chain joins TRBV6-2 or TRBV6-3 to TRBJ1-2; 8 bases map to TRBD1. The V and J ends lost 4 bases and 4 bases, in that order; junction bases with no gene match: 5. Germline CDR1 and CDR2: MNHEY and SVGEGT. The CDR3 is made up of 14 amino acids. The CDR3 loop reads CASSWRQGSYGYTF. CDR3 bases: TGTGCCAGCAGTTGGCGACAGGGGAGCTATGGCTACACCTTC.

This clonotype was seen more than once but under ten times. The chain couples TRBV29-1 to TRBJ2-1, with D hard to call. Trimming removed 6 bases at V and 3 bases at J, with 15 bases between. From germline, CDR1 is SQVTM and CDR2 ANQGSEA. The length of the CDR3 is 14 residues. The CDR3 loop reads CSVAGQSFYNEQFF. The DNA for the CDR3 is TGCAGCGTGGCCGGGCAATCGTTCTACAATGAGCAGTTCTTC.

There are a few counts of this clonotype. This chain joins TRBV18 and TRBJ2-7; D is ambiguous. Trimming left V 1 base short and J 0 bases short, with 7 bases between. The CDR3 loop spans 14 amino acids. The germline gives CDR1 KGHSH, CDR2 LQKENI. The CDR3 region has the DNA TGTGCCAGCTCACCACTGGCGGCCTCCTACGAGCAGTACTTC. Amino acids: CASSPLAASYEQYF. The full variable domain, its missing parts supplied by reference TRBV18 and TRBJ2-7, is NAGVMQNPRHLVRRRGQEARLRCSPMKGHSHVYWYRQLPEEGLKFMVYLQKENIIDESGMPKERFSAEFPKEGPSILRIQQVVRGDSAAYFCASSPLAASYEQYFGPGTRLTVT.

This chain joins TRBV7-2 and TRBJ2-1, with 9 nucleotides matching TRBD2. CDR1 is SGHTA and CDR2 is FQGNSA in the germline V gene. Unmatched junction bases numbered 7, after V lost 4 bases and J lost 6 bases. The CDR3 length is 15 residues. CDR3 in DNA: TGTGCCAGCAGCTGGACTAGCGAGAGTTCCAATGAGCAGTTCTTC. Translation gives CASSWTSESSNEQFF.

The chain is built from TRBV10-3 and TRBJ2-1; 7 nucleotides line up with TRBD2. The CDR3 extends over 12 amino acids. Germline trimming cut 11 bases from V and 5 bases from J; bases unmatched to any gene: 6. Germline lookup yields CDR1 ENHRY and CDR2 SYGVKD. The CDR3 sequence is CASSAGDNEQFF. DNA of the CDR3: TGTGCCTCATCGGCGGGAGACAATGAGCAGTTCTTC.

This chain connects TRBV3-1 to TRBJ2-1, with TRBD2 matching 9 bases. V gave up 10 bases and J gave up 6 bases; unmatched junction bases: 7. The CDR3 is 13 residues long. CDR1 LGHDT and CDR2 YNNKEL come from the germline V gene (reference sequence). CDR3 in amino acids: CATLGSGGNEQFF. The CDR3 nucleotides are TGTGCCACACTAGGTAGCGGGGGCAATGAGCAGTTCTTC.

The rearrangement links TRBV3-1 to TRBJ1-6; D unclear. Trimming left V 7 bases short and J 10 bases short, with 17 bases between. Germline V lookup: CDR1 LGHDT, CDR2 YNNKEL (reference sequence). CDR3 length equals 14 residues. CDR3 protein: CASTAKGGGSPLHF. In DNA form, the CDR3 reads TGTGCCAGCACGGCTAAGGGAGGCGGATCACCCCTCCACTTT.

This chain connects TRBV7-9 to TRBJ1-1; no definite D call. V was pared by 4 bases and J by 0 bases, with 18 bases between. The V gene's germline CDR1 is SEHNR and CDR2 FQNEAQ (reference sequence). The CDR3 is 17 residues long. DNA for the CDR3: TGTGCCAGCAGCTCCTCCTCCTCGGGCCTGGTGAACACTGAAGCTTTCTTT. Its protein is CASSSSSSGLVNTEAFF.

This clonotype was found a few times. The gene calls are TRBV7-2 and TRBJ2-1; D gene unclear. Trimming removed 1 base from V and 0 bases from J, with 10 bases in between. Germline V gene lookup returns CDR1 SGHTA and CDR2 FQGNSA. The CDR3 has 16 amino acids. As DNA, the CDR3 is TGTGCCAGCAGCTTAGAGGGCGCGAGCTCCTACAATGAGCAGTTCTTC. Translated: CASSLEGASSYNEQFF.

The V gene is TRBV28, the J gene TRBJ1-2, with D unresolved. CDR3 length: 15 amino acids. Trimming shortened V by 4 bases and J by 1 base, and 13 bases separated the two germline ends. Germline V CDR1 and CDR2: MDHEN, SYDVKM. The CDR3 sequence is CASSSPRQFNYGYTF. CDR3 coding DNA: TGTGCCAGCAGTTCCCCCCGACAATTTAACTATGGCTACACCTTC.

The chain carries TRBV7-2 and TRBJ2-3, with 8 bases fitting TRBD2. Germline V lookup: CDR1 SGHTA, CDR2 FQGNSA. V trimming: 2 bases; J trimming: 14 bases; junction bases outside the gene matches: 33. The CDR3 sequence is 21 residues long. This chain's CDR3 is CASSLTGRKAGTRGKHRYAYF. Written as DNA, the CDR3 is TGTGCCAGCAGCTTAACGGGGAGGAAAGCCGGGACTAGAGGGAAGCACAGATACGCGTATTTT.

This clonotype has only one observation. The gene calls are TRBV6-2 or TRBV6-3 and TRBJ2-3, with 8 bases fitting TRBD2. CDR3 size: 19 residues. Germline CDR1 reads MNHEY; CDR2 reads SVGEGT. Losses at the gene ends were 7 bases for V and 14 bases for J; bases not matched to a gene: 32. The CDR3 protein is CASTERSREGRGGHRCAYF. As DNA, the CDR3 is TGTGCCAGCACCGAGAGGAGCCGGGAGGGCCGAGGAGGGCACAGATGCGCGTATTTT.

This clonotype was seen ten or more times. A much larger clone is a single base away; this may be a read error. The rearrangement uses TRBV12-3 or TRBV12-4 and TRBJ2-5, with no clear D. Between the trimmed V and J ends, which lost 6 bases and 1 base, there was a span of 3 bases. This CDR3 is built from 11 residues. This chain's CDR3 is CASRLQETQYF. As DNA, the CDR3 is TGTGCCAGCAGGCTCCAAGAGACCCAGTACTTC.

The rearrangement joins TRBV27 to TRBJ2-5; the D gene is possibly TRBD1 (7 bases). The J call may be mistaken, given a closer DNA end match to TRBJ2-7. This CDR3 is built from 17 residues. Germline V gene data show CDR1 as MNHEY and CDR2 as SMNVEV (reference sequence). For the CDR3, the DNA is TGTGCCAGCAGTTCCCCCCGCGGAGGGGGCGCCCGAAACGAGCAGTACTTC. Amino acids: CASSSPRGGGARNEQYF.

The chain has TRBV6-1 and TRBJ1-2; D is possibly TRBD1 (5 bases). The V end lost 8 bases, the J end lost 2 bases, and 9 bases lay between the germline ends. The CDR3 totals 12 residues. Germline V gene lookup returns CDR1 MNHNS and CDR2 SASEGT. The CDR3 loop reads CASGDGNYGYTF. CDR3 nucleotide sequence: TGTGCCAGCGGGGACGGCAACTATGGCTACACCTTC.

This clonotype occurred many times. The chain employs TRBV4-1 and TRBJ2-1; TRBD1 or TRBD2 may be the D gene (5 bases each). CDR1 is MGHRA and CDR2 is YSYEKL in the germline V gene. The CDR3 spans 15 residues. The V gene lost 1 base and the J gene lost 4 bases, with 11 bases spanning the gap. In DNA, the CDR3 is TGCGCCAGCAGCCAAGTCGAGGGACGGTACAATGAGCAGTTCTTC. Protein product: CASSQVEGRYNEQFF.